A single sample gave rise to the 12 T cell receptor beta chains below, sequenced in a study of response to subunit inactivated influenza vaccine. Each CDR3 protein gets one entry after TCRdb re-called the RT-PCR reads with MiXCR. The table includes more than 700,000 distinct CDR3 sequences, 21% detected once. The input for sequencing was PBMCs from blood, taken approximately 5 days after vaccination. The receptors were sampled from a man between 45 and 60 years old who received an inactivated influenza vaccine.

This clonotype was counted once. The chain couples TRBV5-1 to TRBJ2-1, with 10 nucleotides matching TRBD2. The CDR3 runs to 17 residues. The V gene end was trimmed by 0 bases and the J gene end by 8 bases; junction bases not matched to a gene: 11. Germline CDR1 is SGHRS and CDR2 is YFSETQ. The CDR3 coding sequence is TGCGCCAGCAGCTTGGACCCACTAAGCGGGGGGGCCGATGAGCAGTTCTTC. This sequence encodes CASSLDPLSGGADEQFF. The entire variable domain, with the rest obtained from reference TRBV5-1 and TRBJ2-1, is as follows: KAGVTQTPRYLIKTRGQQVTLSCSPISGHRSVSWYQQTPGQGLQFLFEYFSETQRNKGNFPGRFSGRQFSNSRSEMNVSTLELGDSALYLCASSLDPLSGGADEQFFGPGTRLTVL.

This clonotype was found once. The gene calls are TRBV6-5 and TRBJ2-1; TRBD2 agrees at 7 bases. Germline V CDR1 and CDR2: MNHEY, SVGAGI. CDR3 length: 15 amino acids. V dropped 0 bases and J dropped 4; count of bases not matched to a gene: 3. The CDR3 sequence: CASSYSASGYNEQFF. CDR3 in DNA: TGTGCCAGCAGTTACTCAGCTAGCGGATACAATGAGCAGTTCTTC.

The V and J genes are TRBV6-1 and TRBJ1-4; 7 nucleotides line up with TRBD1. The CDR3 runs 16 residues. The V gene end was trimmed by 2 bases and the J gene end by 3 bases; junction bases not matched to a gene: 6. Germline assignment: CDR1 MNHNS and CDR2 SASEGT. The CDR3 region has the DNA TGTGCCAGCAGTGAACAAAAAGGGACAGCTAATGAAAAACTGTTTTTT. This translates into CASSEQKGTANEKLFF.

This clonotype was recorded a few times. This sequence joins TRBV7-2 and TRBJ2-3; no definite D call. Per germline, CDR1 SGHTA and CDR2 FQGNSA. CDR3 length equals 15 residues. Trimming stripped 2 bases from V and 0 bases from J, with 9 bases between. The CDR3 region is CASSLILLSTDTQYF. CDR3 nucleotides: TGTGCCAGCAGCTTAATCTTACTTAGCACAGATACGCAGTATTTT.

The V gene is TRBV7-2, the J gene TRBJ1-5; possibly TRBD1 for D (6 bases). The CDR3 length is 14 residues. The germline V gene encodes CDR1 SGHTA and CDR2 FQGNSA. Trimming pared 4 bases from V and 1 base from J, leaving 8 bases between. CDR3 residues: CASSSGHSNQPQHF. The CDR3 bases are TGTGCCAGCAGCTCGGGACACAGCAATCAGCCCCAGCATTTT.

The chain couples TRBV5-1 to TRBJ2-1; 7 bases align to TRBD2. With V trimmed by 6 bases and J by 2 bases, 14 bases remained unmatched. This CDR3 comprises 17 residues. Per germline, CDR1 SGHRS and CDR2 YFSETQ. The CDR3 reads CASKPGSIAGTYNEQFF. CDR3 nucleotide sequence: TGCGCCAGCAAACCGGGATCCATAGCGGGCACCTACAATGAGCAGTTCTTC.

This clonotype has ten or more counts. The chain recombines TRBV20-1 with TRBJ2-3; 8 bases align to TRBD2. Trimming cost V 6 bases and J 6 bases; bases outside gene matches: 5. The CDR3 runs to 12 residues. The V gene's germline CDR1 is DFQATT and CDR2 SNEGSKA (reference sequence). The CDR3 coding sequence is TGCAGTGCCCGCGGGGGGTGGGATACGCAGTATTTT. It codes for CSARGGWDTQYF.

The table lists this clonotype with a few counts. The CDR3: CSASPRTLVDEQYF. In nucleotides, the CDR3 is TGCAGTGCTAGTCCCCGAACATTAGTGGACGAGCAGTACTTC. The rearrangement uses TRBV20-1 and TRBJ2-7; D is ambiguous. Germline-derived CDR1 and CDR2 are DFQATT and SNEGSKA (reference sequence). V was cut by 3 bases and J by 5 bases, with 17 bases left in between. This CDR3 comprises 14 residues.

This chain connects TRBV5-1 to TRBJ2-7; tentatively, D is TRBD1 (6 bases). The V and J ends lost 5 bases and 0 bases respectively, with 24 bases between them. The length of the CDR3 is 18 residues. Per the germline V gene, CDR1 is SGHRS and CDR2 is YFSETQ. CDR3 coding DNA: TGCGCCAGCAGAGCGATGAGCCGGGACATCTTAGTCTCCTACGAGCAGTACTTC. This encodes CASRAMSRDILVSYEQYF.

The chain employs TRBV29-1 and TRBJ2-1; D gene unclear. CDR1 SQVTM and CDR2 ANQGSEA come from the germline V gene. V was pared by 4 bases and J by 7 bases, with 8 bases between. This CDR3 is 11 amino acids long. The CDR3 sequence: CSVAHGNEQFF. Written as DNA, the CDR3 is TGCAGCGTTGCCCATGGTAATGAGCAGTTCTTC.

This chain links TRBV7-2 with TRBJ1-2; D remains ambiguous. Per the germline V gene, CDR1 is SGHTA and CDR2 is FQGNSA. Trimming took off 6 bases at V and 4 bases at J, with 12 bases between the two ends. The CDR3 consists of 13 residues. The CDR3, as DNA: TGTGCCAGCAGACGCCCGGCTGGCTATGGCTACACCTTC. This codes for CASRRPAGYGYTF.

This clonotype was detected only a few times. The chain recombines TRBV20-1 with TRBJ2-7, with D possibly being TRBD1 (6 bases). V was shortened by 6 bases and J by 3 bases, with 21 bases between the two germline ends. This CDR3 contains 15 residues. In germline, CDR1 is DFQATT, CDR2 SNEGSKA (reference sequence). The CDR3: CSAEDPAQGDYEQYF. In DNA form, the CDR3 reads TGCAGTGCCGAAGACCCGGCACAGGGAGACTACGAGCAGTACTTC.